Each of the 26 T cell receptor beta chains below was sequenced from the same sample in a study of coeliac disease. Libraries were prepared by immunoSEQ multiplex PCR; TCRdb keeps only in-frame clonotypes and omits some of them. The data hold about 5,300 clones, with around 52% observed a single time. The sequenced material came from intraepithelial lymphocytes from the gut. The receptors stem from a woman in her thirties with active celiac disease.

This clone was observed a single time. This chain connects TRBV18 to TRBJ1-2; 10 bases are a match to TRBD1. This CDR3 has 15 amino acids. Per germline, CDR1 KGHSH and CDR2 LQKENI. Germline trimming cut 5 bases from V and 1 base from J; bases unmatched to any gene: 4. The CDR3 reads CASSEGQGDNYGYTF. The CDR3 DNA reads TGTGCCAGCTCAGAAGGACAGGGGGATAACTATGGCTACACCTTC.

The chain recombines TRBV2 with TRBJ2-6, with D uncertain. Germline V lookup: CDR1 SNHLY, CDR2 FYNNEI. V was pared by 7 bases and J by 12 bases, with 19 bases between. The CDR3 spans 14 residues. The CDR3, as DNA: TGTGCCAGCACCCGCACCCCGCAGGTTGGCGTCCTGACTTTC. It translates to CASTRTPQVGVLTF.

V gene TRBV5-8 combines with J gene TRBJ2-4, with TRBD1 identical over 10 bases. The length of the CDR3 is 15 residues. CDR1 is SGHTS, CDR2 YDEGEE, per germline. Unmatched junction bases numbered 10, after V lost 5 bases and J lost 8 bases. In DNA form, the CDR3 reads TGTGCCAGCAGGGCGAGCGGGACAGGGGTGGACATTCAGTACTTC. Encoded protein: CASRASGTGVDIQYF. Drawing the rest from reference TRBV5-8 and TRBJ2-4, the complete variable domain is EAGVTQSPTHLIKTRGQQATLRCSPISGHTSVYWYQQALGLGLQFLLWYDEGEERNRGNFPPRFSGRQFPNYSSELNVNALELEDSALYLCASRASGTGVDIQYFGAGTRLSVL.

This sequence joins TRBV29-1 and TRBJ2-3; 12 bases map to TRBD2. V shed 0 bases, J shed 3 bases, and the junction held 10 bases outside the gene matches. Germline V CDR1 and CDR2: SQVTM, ANQGSEA. The CDR3 is 18 residues long. CDR3 DNA sequence: TGCAGCGTTGAAGAAGCGCTAGCGGGGGGGTATCTGACAGATACGCAGTATTTT. Residues: CSVEEALAGGYLTDTQYF.

This clone was seen once. The J gene is TRBJ1-6, the V gene TRBV5-1; possible D gene TRBD1, 5 bases. This CDR3 has 16 residues. Germline loops: CDR1 SGHRS, CDR2 YFSETQ. Trimming took 4 bases from V and 5 from J, leaving 16 bases between them. The CDR3 protein is CASSLYGAMDNSPLHF. The CDR3 coding sequence is TGCGCCAGCAGCCTATATGGGGCCATGGATAATTCACCCCTCCACTTT.

This clone rates as medium-sized. The chain links TRBV6-6 to TRBJ1-4, with a tentative D call TRBD1 (5 bases). Trimming stripped 5 bases from V and 14 bases from J, with 18 bases between. The length of the CDR3 is 13 residues. CDR1 is MNHNY, CDR2 SVGAGI, per germline (reference sequence). The CDR3 DNA reads as TGTGCCAGCAGTGGGACCGGGCGGGAGGCGCTGTTTTTT. Residues: CASSGTGREALFF.

V gene TRBV5-1 combines with J gene TRBJ2-1; tentatively, D is TRBD1 (6 bases). Germline V gives CDR1 SGHRS, CDR2 YFSETQ. Trimming cost V 0 bases and J 4 bases, with 14 bases left between them. The CDR3 is 16 residues long. The CDR3 bases are TGCGCCAGCAGCTTGGATTTCACGGGGACATACAATGAGCAGTTCTTC. Translation gives CASSLDFTGTYNEQFF. Filled out from reference TRBV5-1 and TRBJ2-1, the complete variable domain reads KAGVTQTPRYLIKTRGQQVTLSCSPISGHRSVSWYQQTPGQGLQFLFEYFSETQRNKGNFPGRFSGRQFSNSRSEMNVSTLELGDSALYLCASSLDFTGTYNEQFFGPGTRLTVL.

The rearrangement joins TRBV7-2 to TRBJ2-7, with TRBD2 identical over 7 bases. CDR1 and CDR2 from the germline V gene are SGHTA and FQGNSA. V shed 1 base and J 0 bases; nucleotides not matched to a gene: 3. The length of the CDR3 is 15 residues. DNA for the CDR3: TGTGCCAGCAGCTTAGTGGGGACTAACTCCTACGAGCAGTACTTC. This gives the protein CASSLVGTNSYEQYF.

In this sample, this clone is medium-sized. This chain connects TRBV27 to TRBJ1-5, with D hard to call. V dropped 2 bases and J dropped 7 bases, with 12 bases sitting between them. Germline V gives CDR1 MNHEY, CDR2 SMNVEV (reference sequence). The CDR3 runs to 14 residues. CDR3 bases: TGTGCCAGCAGTTTACGGCCGGCAGGACAGCCCCAGCATTTT. Encoded protein: CASSLRPAGQPQHF.

This clone was seen just once. The CDR3 DNA follows: TGTGCCAGCAGCCAAGTCCTGTCAGGGTCCTACGAGCAGTACTTC. Its translation: CASSQVLSGSYEQYF. The rearrangement joins TRBV4-2 to TRBJ2-7; the D gene is possibly TRBD1 (5 bases). The ends were cut back, 1 base at V and 1 base at J, with 11 bases in the middle. This CDR3 is built from 15 residues. CDR1 and CDR2 (germline): LGHNA, YNFKEQ.

Only a few counts were recorded for this clone. This sequence joins TRBV2 and TRBJ1-3, with D perhaps TRBD1 (6 bases). Trimming shortened V by 5 bases and J by 4 bases, and 15 bases separated the two germline ends. Germline V gene sequence: CDR1 SNHLY, CDR2 FYNNEI. The CDR3 sequence is 15 residues long. CDR3 sequence: CASSRDRGGGNTIYF. The CDR3 DNA sequence: TGTGCCAGCAGTCGGGACCGAGGGGGAGGAAACACCATATATTTT.

The chain combines TRBV10-3 with TRBJ1-4, with D unclear. Germline CDR1 is ENHRY and CDR2 is SYGVKD. V lost 4 bases, J lost 8 bases, and 11 bases lay in between. This CDR3 spans 13 amino acids. The CDR3 coding sequence is TGTGCCATCAGTGGGCGTGAGGCGGAAAAACTGTTTTTT. Its translation is CAISGREAEKLFF.

This clone was detected once. J is TRBJ2-7 and V is TRBV9; weak D call: TRBD2 (5 bases). Germline V CDR1 and CDR2: SGDLS, YYNGEE. CDR3 length equals 14 residues. V was clipped by 0 bases and J by 1 base, with 8 bases between them. DNA for the CDR3: TGTGCCAGCAGCGTAGCGGGAAAGTCCTACGAGCAGTACTTC. Protein product: CASSVAGKSYEQYF.

The chain has TRBV7-8 and TRBJ1-4, with D unclear. With 0 bases removed from V and 7 bases from J, the gap between germline ends came to 9 bases. Germline V gives CDR1 SGHVS, CDR2 FQNEAQ. This CDR3 has 14 residues. The CDR3 sequence is CASSLALVAEKLFF. CDR3 DNA: TGTGCCAGCAGCTTAGCGCTGGTGGCTGAAAAACTGTTTTTT.

The chain is built from TRBV7-8 and TRBJ1-1; TRBD1 might be the D (6 bases). This CDR3 is built from 14 residues. CDR1 and CDR2 from the germline V gene are SGHVS and FQNEAQ. V was shortened by 5 bases and J by 11 bases, with 21 bases between the two germline ends. CDR3 DNA: TGTGCCAGCAGCCAGGGGTCTTTGGACAGAAAGGCTTTCTTT. Amino acid sequence: CASSQGSLDRKAFF.

This chain connects TRBV6-1 to TRBJ1-1, with D possibly matching TRBD1 (5 bases). The V and J ends lost 7 bases and 2 bases respectively, with 14 bases between them. Germline-derived CDR1 and CDR2 are MNHNS and SASEGT. The CDR3 is made up of 14 amino acids. The CDR3 coding sequence is TGTGCCAGCAAACTATGGAGGGGAAACACTGAAGCTTTCTTT. Its translation is CASKLWRGNTEAFF.

This clone was found a few times. The CDR3 protein is CASSTVITEAFF. The CDR3 nucleotides are TGTGCCAGCAGTACAGTGATCACTGAAGCTTTCTTT. The gene calls are TRBV28 and TRBJ1-1; D is uncertain. CDR1 MDHEN and CDR2 SYDVKM come from the germline V gene. V shed 5 bases and J shed 4 bases, with 8 bases lying between them. The CDR3 contains 12 residues.

The J gene is TRBJ1-4, the V gene TRBV28; D gene unclear. Deletions cut 1 base from V and 4 bases from J, with 10 bases between. Germline lookup yields CDR1 MDHEN and CDR2 SYDVKM. The CDR3 is made up of 15 amino acids. CDR3 sequence: CASSLSGGSNEKLFF. CDR3 nucleotide sequence: TGTGCCAGCAGTTTATCAGGAGGGAGTAATGAAAAACTGTTTTTT.

This clone was seen more than once but under ten times. The chain carries TRBV5-1 and TRBJ1-4, with D unclear. The CDR3 contains 13 residues. Germline loops: CDR1 SGHRS, CDR2 YFSETQ. Trimming took off 2 bases at V and 8 bases at J, with 10 bases between the two ends. CDR3 coding DNA: TGCGCCAGCAGCTTATCCAACCGGGAAAAACTGTTTTTT. Translation gives CASSLSNREKLFF.

This clone showed up just a few times. The V call is TRBV6-5, the J call TRBJ2-1; D call uncertain. Germline loops: CDR1 MNHEY, CDR2 SVGAGI. V shed 3 bases and J shed 8 bases, with 11 bases lying between them. CDR3 length equals 13 residues. The CDR3 DNA is TGTGCCAGCAGTTATACAAATATCGATGAGCAGTTCTTC. Translating it yields CASSYTNIDEQFF.

This clone was seen a handful of times. V is TRBV10-3 and J is TRBJ2-1; D perhaps matches TRBD1 (6 bases). V was clipped by 11 bases and J by 4 bases, with 12 bases between them. CDR3 length: 12 amino acids. CDR1 is ENHRY, CDR2 SYGVKD, per germline. The CDR3 region has the DNA TGTGCCGTCCGGACAGAATACAATGAGCAGTTCTTC. Residues: CAVRTEYNEQFF.

CDR3 loop: CASSFMGRPYEQYF. The CDR3 DNA is TGCGCCAGCAGCTTCATGGGGCGGCCCTACGAGCAGTACTTC. The rearrangement uses TRBV5-1 and TRBJ2-7; maybe TRBD1 (5 bases). The CDR3 sequence is 14 residues long. V lost 2 bases to trimming and J lost 2 bases, with 11 bases between them. Germline V gene sequence: CDR1 SGHRS, CDR2 YFSETQ.

The chain uses TRBV28 and TRBJ1-1, with 10 bases aligning to TRBD1. Germline assignment: CDR1 MDHEN and CDR2 SYDVKM. There are 13 residues in the CDR3. V shed 4 bases and J 7 bases; nucleotides not matched to a gene: 3. CDR3 sequence: CASSSGQGFEAFF. The CDR3 DNA sequence: TGTGCCAGCAGTTCGGGACAGGGGTTTGAAGCTTTCTTT.

The V and J genes are TRBV28 and TRBJ1-1; 9 nucleotides align to TRBD1. The germline V gene encodes CDR1 MDHEN and CDR2 SYDVKM. V was clipped by 6 bases and J by 3 bases; unmatched bases: 5. The CDR3 runs to 14 residues. The DNA of the CDR3 is TGTGCCAGCAGGCTGACAGGGGGGTACACTGAAGCTTTCTTT. Protein product: CASRLTGGYTEAFF.

This rearrangement joins TRBV29-1 to TRBJ2-1, with 8 bases fitting TRBD1. This CDR3 region has 14 residues. CDR1 is SQVTM, CDR2 ANQGSEA, per germline. The V segment lost 4 bases and the J segment 4 bases; nucleotides outside the gene matches: 6. In DNA, the CDR3 is TGCAGCGTTGCCCCGGGACAGGAGTACAATGAGCAGTTCTTC. It translates to CSVAPGQEYNEQFF.

By sample share, this clone is large. The rearrangement links TRBV5-1 to TRBJ1-2; 9 bases are shared with TRBD1. Germline V gene sequence: CDR1 SGHRS, CDR2 YFSETQ. Trimming at V came to 0 bases and at J to 4 bases, leaving 10 bases not matched to a gene. This CDR3 is 17 amino acids long. CDR3 amino acids: CASSLGDREALVYGYTF. The DNA of the CDR3 is TGCGCCAGCAGCTTGGGGGACAGGGAGGCCTTGGTCTATGGCTACACCTTC.